These 27 T cell receptor beta chains originate from one sample sequenced in a study of T cell repertoires in cytomegalovirus infection. MiXCR was run by TCRdb on the reads, yielding one entry per CDR3 protein. This sample yields 150,000 to 180,000 distinct CDR3 sequences, of which less than 25% are seen a single time; about 10% belongs to the top ten. The sequenced sample was PBMCs. The receptors derive from a human donor in good health (CMV status not recorded). Some clones in this sample may be carry-over from other donors' samples.

This clonotype was counted ten times or more. This chain links TRBV28 with TRBJ2-1, with 10 nucleotides matching TRBD1. The germline V gene encodes CDR1 MDHEN and CDR2 SYDVKM. The CDR3 has 16 residues. Losses at the gene ends were 1 base for V and 12 bases for J; bases not matched to a gene: 12. CDR3 nucleotides: TGTGCCAGCAGTTTATTGCATCCGGGACAGGGGCCGGGGCAGTTCTTC. Its translation: CASSLLHPGQGPGQFF.

This rearrangement joins TRBV15 to TRBJ2-2; the D gene is possibly TRBD1 (6 bases). Germline V lookup: CDR1 LNHNV, CDR2 YYDKDF (reference sequence). V shed 0 bases and J shed 6 bases, with 11 bases lying between them. The CDR3 length is 15 residues. CDR3 amino acids: CATSRDRTAPGELFF. DNA for the CDR3: TGTGCCACCAGCAGAGATCGGACAGCCCCCGGGGAGCTGTTTTTT.

The table lists this clonotype with a few counts. J is TRBJ1-1 and V is TRBV19, with D tentatively TRBD1 (6 bases). The CDR3 has 15 amino acids. The V and J ends lost 4 bases and 5 bases respectively, with 17 bases between them. The germline gives CDR1 LNHDA, CDR2 SQIVND (reference sequence). In DNA, the CDR3 is TGTGCCAGTAGTAAGGGGACGAACAGGGTTACTGAAGCTTTCTTT. Its translation is CASSKGTNRVTEAFF.

This clonotype has ten or more counts. J is TRBJ1-5 and V is TRBV7-2; D call uncertain. V was shortened by 5 bases and J by 5 bases, with 7 bases between the two germline ends. This CDR3 is built from 12 residues. Germline V gene data show CDR1 as SGHTA and CDR2 as FQGNSA. CDR3: CASSRTDQPQHF. In DNA, the CDR3 is TGTGCCAGCAGCCGGACCGATCAGCCCCAGCATTTT.

The chain combines TRBV20-1 with TRBJ2-7; D is perhaps TRBD1 or TRBD2 (5 bases each). This CDR3 comprises 18 residues. V lost 3 bases, J lost 3 bases, and 27 bases lay in between. Germline assignment: CDR1 DFQATT and CDR2 SNEGSKA (reference sequence). The CDR3, as DNA: TGCAGTGCTAGGTCCTCGGACTCTAGGGGAAGGTGGGGCTACGAGCAGTACTTC. This codes for CSARSSDSRGRWGYEQYF.

V usage is TRBV6-5 and J usage is TRBJ1-4; D call uncertain. With 4 bases removed from V and 0 bases from J, the gap between germline ends came to 9 bases. The CDR3 extends over 15 amino acids. Germline V lookup: CDR1 MNHEY, CDR2 SVGAGI. The CDR3 DNA is TGTGCCAGCAGTTCTTCCAGGTCAACTAATGAAAAACTGTTTTTT. This codes for CASSSSRSTNEKLFF.

This clonotype was seen more than once but under ten times. As DNA, the CDR3 is TGTGCCATCAGTGAAGGCTGGGGAGAAAAACTGTTTTTT. Amino acids: CAISEGWGEKLFF. The rearrangement links TRBV10-3 to TRBJ1-4; no clear D. The germline V gene encodes CDR1 ENHRY and CDR2 SYGVKD. The CDR3 is 13 residues long. The germline V and J ends were trimmed by 3 bases and 8 bases, with 10 bases remaining between them.

This clonotype was detected ten times or more. This chain connects TRBV7-6 to TRBJ1-4; TRBD1 matches at 8 bases. Germline values: CDR1 SGHVS, CDR2 FNYEAQ. Trimming at V came to 5 bases and at J to 8 bases, leaving 7 bases not matched to a gene. CDR3 size: 14 residues. CDR3 loop: CASSGQGIGEKLFF. CDR3 nucleotide sequence: TGTGCCAGCAGCGGACAGGGAATCGGGGAAAAACTGTTTTTT.

The V call is TRBV19, the J call TRBJ2-1; 7 bases line up with TRBD2. Germline V gene sequence: CDR1 LNHDA, CDR2 SQIVND (reference sequence). This CDR3 region has 13 residues. With V trimmed by 5 bases and J by 7 bases, 5 bases remained unmatched. The CDR3 sequence is CASSLRELNEQFF. DNA for the CDR3: TGTGCCAGTAGTCTGCGGGAGTTAAATGAGCAGTTCTTC.

V and J are TRBV7-3 and TRBJ2-5; unclear D gene. Germline lookup yields CDR1 SGHTA and CDR2 FQGTGA. Trimming shortened V by 5 bases and J by 3 bases, and 10 bases separated the two germline ends. The CDR3 loop spans 13 amino acids. For the CDR3, the DNA is TGTGCCAGCAGCCTAAGATCCAAAGAGACCCAGTACTTC. This gives the protein CASSLRSKETQYF.

This clonotype was seen more than once but under ten times. The gene calls are TRBV11-2 and TRBJ2-7; TRBD2 matches at 8 bases. The CDR3 consists of 15 residues. Germline V gives CDR1 SGHAT, CDR2 FQNNGV. The ends lost 4 bases at V and 6 bases at J; junction bases unmatched: 11. In DNA, the CDR3 is TGTGCCAGCAGCTCTAGGGGAGCGGGGGCAGGCGAGCAGTACTTC. It codes for CASSSRGAGAGEQYF.

This clonotype was detected ten times or more. This rearrangement joins TRBV7-2 to TRBJ1-3; 10 bases agree with TRBD1. The CDR3 runs to 15 residues. CDR1 is SGHTA and CDR2 is FQGNSA in the germline V gene. V lost 1 base, J lost 7 bases, and 4 bases stayed unmatched. The CDR3 is CASSLGPGQGNTIYF. CDR3 sequence (DNA): TGTGCCAGCAGCTTAGGACCGGGACAGGGGAACACCATATATTTT. Based on the CDR3 plus reference TRBV7-2 and TRBJ1-3, the full variable domain is GAGVSQSPSNKVTEKGKDVELRCDPISGHTALYWYRQSLGQGLEFLIYFQGNSAPDKSGLPSDRFSAERTGGSVSTLTIQRTQQEDSAVYLCASSLGPGQGNTIYFGEGSWLTVV.

This clonotype was detected ten times or more. V is TRBV7-2 and J is TRBJ2-5, with TRBD2 identical over 7 bases. V lost 5 bases to trimming and J lost 1 base; unmatched junction nucleotides: 7. There are 15 residues in the CDR3. CDR1 SGHTA and CDR2 FQGNSA come from the germline V gene. CDR3 protein: CASSAAGKFQETQYF. The CDR3 DNA follows: TGTGCCAGCAGCGCAGCGGGGAAATTCCAAGAGACCCAGTACTTC.

In its sample, this clonotype was seen a few times. The V gene is TRBV19, the J gene TRBJ1-1, with 8 bases that match TRBD1. Per germline, CDR1 LNHDA and CDR2 SQIVND (reference sequence). V was clipped by 6 bases and J by 6 bases; unmatched bases: 6. This CDR3 has 13 residues. In DNA, the CDR3 is TGTGCCAGTAGAAGCAGGGGGCTGGCTGAAGCTTTCTTT. Translated, it gives CASRSRGLAEAFF.

As regards this clonotype: A read error may explain this, as a much larger clone is one base away. The chain employs TRBV7-2 and TRBJ2-4, with D perhaps TRBD1 (5 bases). CDR1 and CDR2 from the germline V gene are SGHTA and FQGNSA. Trimming took off 1 base at V and 3 bases at J, with 7 bases between the two ends. This CDR3 spans 14 amino acids. The CDR3 protein is CASSLVGVKNIQYF. The CDR3 bases are TGTGCCAGCAGCTTAGTAGGGGTCAAAAACATTCAGTACTTC.

The chain combines TRBV7-8 with TRBJ2-5; D is ambiguous. V shed 1 base and J shed 5 bases, with 11 bases lying between them. The germline V gene has CDR1 SGHVS and CDR2 FQNEAQ. The CDR3 has 14 residues. CDR3: CASSLDEARETQYF. CDR3 sequence (DNA): TGTGCCAGCAGCTTAGATGAAGCGAGGGAGACCCAGTACTTC.

The chain couples TRBV5-6 to TRBJ2-7, with D unresolved. V lost 4 bases to trimming and J lost 3 bases, with 8 bases between them. Germline CDR1 SGHDT, CDR2 YYEEEE. This CDR3 has 12 residues. The CDR3 sequence is CASSEMNYEQYF. The CDR3, as DNA: TGTGCCAGCAGCGAGATGAACTACGAGCAGTACTTC. The whole variable domain, remainder taken from reference TRBV5-6 and TRBJ2-7, is DAGVTQSPTHLIKTRGQQVTLRCSPKSGHDTVSWYQQALGQGPQFIFQYYEEEERQRGNFPDRFSGHQFPNYSSELNVNALLLGDSALYLCASSEMNYEQYFGPGTRLTVT.

This clonotype was observed at least ten times. The chain recombines TRBV5-1 with TRBJ2-4; 8 bases are a match to TRBD2. The V and J ends lost 4 bases and 0 bases, in that order; junction bases with no gene match: 9. This CDR3 region has 17 residues. CDR1 is SGHRS and CDR2 is YFSETQ in the germline V gene. CDR3 region: CASSPGTRELAKNIQYF. DNA for the CDR3: TGCGCCAGCAGCCCCGGGACTAGGGAGCTAGCCAAAAACATTCAGTACTTC. The whole variable domain, filled in from reference TRBV5-1 and TRBJ2-4, reads KAGVTQTPRYLIKTRGQQVTLSCSPISGHRSVSWYQQTPGQGLQFLFEYFSETQRNKGNFPGRFSGRQFSNSRSEMNVSTLELGDSALYLCASSPGTRELAKNIQYFGAGTRLSVL.

Ten or more counts support this clonotype. J is TRBJ2-7 and V is TRBV7-6; D gene ambiguous. The germline V and J ends were trimmed by 5 bases and 3 bases, with 17 bases remaining between them. Germline CDR1 is SGHVS and CDR2 is FNYEAQ. The length of the CDR3 is 15 residues. DNA for the CDR3: TGTGCCAGCAGCCCCGAGGTGGGCCGATACTACGAGCAGTACTTC. Protein sequence: CASSPEVGRYYEQYF.

This clonotype has a handful of counts. The CDR3 region is CASSPGGVGELFF. The CDR3 DNA reads TGTGCCAGCAGCCCGGGGGGTGTCGGGGAGCTGTTTTTT. The chain combines TRBV7-3 with TRBJ2-2, with 7 nucleotides matching TRBD2. Germline-derived CDR1 and CDR2 are SGHTA and FQGTGA. J was trimmed by 7 bases and V by 5 bases; bases with no gene match: 4. The CDR3 is made up of 13 amino acids.

On this clonotype: Because the CDR3 is missing its conserved closing phenylalanine or tryptophan, this is likely a read error. J is TRBJ2-1 and V is TRBV28; D might be TRBD2 (6 bases). V was clipped by 7 bases and J by 6 bases, with 19 bases between them. This CDR3 has 15 amino acids. From germline, CDR1 is MDHEN and CDR2 SYDVKM. The CDR3, as DNA: TGTGCCAGCATTAGTCCGAAGGGGAGGAGCAATGAGCAGTTCCTC. It encodes CASISPKGRSNEQFL.

This clonotype appeared a single time. V gene TRBV18 combines with J gene TRBJ2-1, with TRBD2 identical over 10 bases. After removal of 3 bases from V and 7 bases from J, the junction contained 3 bases not matched to a gene. CDR3 length equals 14 residues. Germline assignment: CDR1 KGHSH and CDR2 LQKENI. Here the CDR3 DNA reads TGTGCCAGCTCACCCCTAGCGGGAGTGAATGAGCAGTTCTTC. Its protein product is CASSPLAGVNEQFF. The variable domain in full, completed from reference TRBV18 and TRBJ2-1, reads NAGVMQNPRHLVRRRGQEARLRCSPMKGHSHVYWYRQLPEEGLKFMVYLQKENIIDESGMPKERFSAEFPKEGPSILRIQQVVRGDSAAYFCASSPLAGVNEQFFGPGTRLTVL.

The chain employs TRBV20-1 and TRBJ2-1, with 9 positions matching TRBD2. This CDR3 spans 15 amino acids. The V segment lost 5 bases and the J segment 2 bases; nucleotides outside the gene matches: 7. From germline, CDR1 is DFQATT and CDR2 SNEGSKA (reference sequence). CDR3 DNA sequence: TGCAGTGCTGGTGATAGCGGGAGCCCCTACAATGAGCAGTTCTTC. It translates to CSAGDSGSPYNEQFF.

The chain joins TRBV28 to TRBJ1-5, with 9 bases matching TRBD1. The V and J ends lost 4 bases and 1 base, in that order; junction bases with no gene match: 5. This CDR3 contains 16 residues. Germline loops: CDR1 MDHEN, CDR2 SYDVKM. DNA of the CDR3: TGTGCCAGCAGTTCGATGACAGGGGGAAGCAATCAGCCCCAGCATTTT. Its protein is CASSSMTGGSNQPQHF.

This clonotype was seen at least ten times. V usage is TRBV12-3 or TRBV12-4 and J usage is TRBJ1-1; D unclear. The CDR3 totals 13 residues. V shed 3 bases and J shed 3 bases, with 8 bases lying between them. The CDR3 DNA follows: TGTGCCAGCAGTTTCATGGAGGACACTGAAGCTTTCTTT. Amino acids: CASSFMEDTEAFF.

In its sample, this clonotype was seen many times. The chain is built from TRBV7-2 and TRBJ2-5, with D perhaps matching TRBD2 (6 bases). In germline, CDR1 is SGHTA, CDR2 FQGNSA. V was clipped by 1 base and J by 5 bases, with 20 bases between them. The CDR3 consists of 17 residues. CDR3 loop: CASSLDYGGVARETQYF. CDR3 DNA: TGTGCCAGCAGCTTAGATTATGGCGGGGTCGCAAGGGAGACCCAGTACTTC.

This clonotype was seen ten or more times. The chain combines TRBV2 with TRBJ1-5; D not resolved. The CDR3 is 16 residues long. V lost 0 bases, J lost 8 bases, and 17 bases lay in between. Germline CDR1 and CDR2: SNHLY and FYNNEI. The CDR3 DNA follows: TGTGCCAGCAGTGAAGCCTCCCCGGCCCGGGATGAGCCCCAGCATTTT. Its protein is CASSEASPARDEPQHF. The full variable domain, with the rest looked up from reference TRBV2 and TRBJ1-5, is EPEVTQTPSHQVTQMGQEVILRCVPISNHLYFYWYRQILGQKVEFLVSFYNNEISEKSEIFDDQFSVERPDGSNFTLKIRSTKLEDSAMYFCASSEASPARDEPQHFGDGTRLSIL.